This entry features one T cell receptor (beta chain) sequence. Its antigen is undetermined. This sample stems from a study of T cell repertoires in cytomegalovirus infection. The overall study: Public TCR beta signatures were indicative of both CMV infection and a matching HLA type.

Points from the study as a whole: There were carriers of CMV plus the relevant HLA, and cumulative public TCR beta family frequency identified them. HLA-C-restricted CMV clonotypes gave the most frequent clonotype in two of eight donors.

TCRdb recomputed calls from the reads with MiXCR, one row per CDR3 protein. The repertoire holds fewer than 550,000 distinct CDR3 sequences, 16% seen once, with 20% to 30% in the top ten. The CDR3 covers 15 residues. In germline, CDR1 is LGHDT, CDR2 YNNKEL (reference sequence). Trimming stripped 5 bases from V and 5 bases from J, with 16 bases between. The genes are TRBV3-1 and TRBJ2-1; no clear D gene. Sequencing used CD8+ T cells from PBMCs. This receptor was identified in a human donor in good health (CMV status not recorded). Some clones in this sample may be carry-over from other donors' samples. The CDR3 here is CASSKRWAGDNEQFF. The DNA for the CDR3 is TGTGCCAGCAGCAAGAGGTGGGCCGGTGACAATGAGCAGTTCTTC.